This passage covers 14 T cell receptor beta chains from one sample sequenced in a study of T cell changes during pregnancy in multiple sclerosis. Measured with immunoSEQ multiplex PCR; TCRdb has only the in-frame clones, and not every one. The table shows 60,000 to 75,000 clones, with 93% occurring only once. Sequences were derived from CD8+ T cells from peripheral blood mononuclear cells, sampled in the second trimester of pregnancy. The receptor source for this set is a female donor with multiple sclerosis, enrolled in a pregnancy study.

This clone was seen once. The chain has TRBV13 and TRBJ2-1, with 10 bases identical to TRBD2. The CDR3 length is 17 residues. Per the germline V gene, CDR1 is PRHDT and CDR2 is FYEKMQ (reference sequence). V shed 3 bases and J 8 bases; nucleotides not matched to a gene: 13. The CDR3 coding sequence is TGTGCCAGCAGCTTGGGGGGCAGCGGGAGGGCCGGGGATGAGCAGTTCTTC. Amino acids: CASSLGGSGRAGDEQFF.

The chain is built from TRBV4-3 and TRBJ2-1; possibly TRBD2 for D (5 bases). CDR1 and CDR2 from the germline V gene are LGHNA and YSLEER. Trimming pared 3 bases from V and 0 bases from J, leaving 9 bases between. CDR3 length equals 15 residues. In DNA form, the CDR3 reads TGCGCCAGCAGCCAGGACTCGAGCTCCTACAATGAGCAGTTCTTC. This gives the protein CASSQDSSSYNEQFF.

The chain recombines TRBV12-2 with TRBJ2-1; the table's D call of TRBD2 was not tested on the DNA. TRBV12-2 is recorded as a pseudogene. CDR3 length equals 15 residues. The DNA of the CDR3 is TGTGCAAGTCGTGGACGGGGGGGGCCCTACAATGAGCAGTTCTTC. Its translation: CASRGRGGPYNEQFF.

This chain connects TRBV11-2 to TRBJ1-1; tentative D call: TRBD1 (5 bases). Trimming removed 1 base at V and 1 base at J, with 7 bases between. The CDR3 covers 14 residues. Germline CDR1 reads SGHAT; CDR2 reads FQNNGV. The CDR3 DNA sequence: TGTGCCAGCAGCTTAGGCGGGGGGAACACTGAAGCTTTCTTT. This gives the protein CASSLGGGNTEAFF.

V gene TRBV5-6 combines with J gene TRBJ1-2; D call uncertain. This CDR3 has 16 residues. Trimming removed 4 bases at V and 3 bases at J, with 19 bases between. Germline V gives CDR1 SGHDT, CDR2 YYEEEE. In DNA, the CDR3 is TGTGCCAGCAGCCTGAGGCACTCTGGGTACGACTATGGCTACACCTTC. It translates to CASSLRHSGYDYGYTF.

This clone was found a few times. The chain employs TRBV19 and TRBJ1-2; TRBD1 aligns across 7 bases. Germline-derived CDR1 and CDR2 are LNHDA and SQIVND (reference sequence). The CDR3 is 16 amino acids. Germline trimming cut 7 bases from V and 4 bases from J; bases unmatched to any gene: 15. The CDR3 loop is CASIATGVGASYGYTF. CDR3 coding DNA: TGTGCCAGTATCGCCACAGGGGTAGGGGCCTCCTATGGCTACACCTTC. Full variable domain (remainder filled in from reference TRBV19 and TRBJ1-2): DGGITQSPKYLFRKEGQNVTLSCEQNLNHDAMYWYRQDPGQGLRLIYYSQIVNDFQKGDIAEGYSVSREKKESFPLTVTSAQKNPTAFYLCASIATGVGASYGYTFGSGTRLTVV.

For the CDR3, the DNA is TGTGCCAGCGGATCAGACAGGGGGAACGGCTACACCTTC. Translating it yields CASGSDRGNGYTF. The rearrangement uses TRBV9 and TRBJ1-2; 9 nucleotides agree with TRBD1. Trimming removed 7 bases from V and 8 bases from J; junction bases left unmatched: 9. The CDR3 loop spans 13 amino acids. Germline V lookup: CDR1 SGDLS, CDR2 YYNGEE. The complete variable domain, with remaining parts taken from reference TRBV9 and TRBJ1-2, reads DSGVTQTPKHLITATGQRVTLRCSPRSGDLSVYWYQQSLDQGLQFLIQYYNGEERAKGNILERFSAQQFPDLHSELNLSSLELGDSALYFCASGSDRGNGYTFGSGTRLTVV.

The count of this clone is one. The gene calls are TRBV5-1 and TRBJ2-1; 10 nucleotides match TRBD1. With 2 bases clipped from V and 6 bases from J, the junction kept 5 bases outside the gene matches. The germline CDR1 and CDR2 sequences are SGHRS and YFSETQ. The CDR3 is 15 residues long. CDR3 sequence (DNA): TGCGCCAGCAGCTTTTCGGACAGGGGGTTCAATGAGCAGTTCTTC. It specifies CASSFSDRGFNEQFF.

This clone showed up many times. CDR3 region: CSVEGRQGLLYGYTF. For the CDR3, the DNA is TGCAGCGTTGAAGGACGACAGGGTCTTCTTTATGGCTACACCTTC. This chain joins TRBV29-1 and TRBJ1-2; 7 bases agree with TRBD1. The V segment lost 1 base and the J segment 5 bases; nucleotides outside the gene matches: 10. The CDR3 extends over 15 amino acids. CDR1 and CDR2 from the germline V gene are SQVTM and ANQGSEA. Full variable domain (rest looked up from reference TRBV29-1 and TRBJ1-2): SAVISQKPSRDICQRGTSLTIQCQVDSQVTMMFWYRQQPGQSLTLIATANQGSEATYESGFVIDKFPISRPNLTFSTLTVSNMSPEDSSIYLCSVEGRQGLLYGYTFGSGTRLTVV.

The chain uses TRBV27 and TRBJ2-7, with TRBD2 as a possible D gene (6 bases). Between the trimmed V and J ends, which lost 8 bases and 2 bases, there was a span of 19 bases. Germline assignment: CDR1 MNHEY and CDR2 SMNVEV (reference sequence). The length of the CDR3 is 15 residues. The CDR3 loop reads CASCLGPGVAYEQYF. The CDR3 coding sequence is TGTGCCAGCTGCCTCGGTCCGGGAGTGGCCTACGAGCAGTACTTC.

For the CDR3, the DNA is TGTGCCAGCAGTGAAGCGCACCCGGCAGGGGGCGCCTGGCAGCCCCAGCATTTT. As protein: CASSEAHPAGGAWQPQHF. The V call is TRBV6-1, the J call TRBJ1-5; 8 bases are a match to TRBD1. This CDR3 is 18 amino acids long. The germline gives CDR1 MNHNS, CDR2 SASEGT. The V and J ends lost 0 bases and 7 bases, in that order; junction bases with no gene match: 14.

The V call is TRBV14, the J call TRBJ2-5; D unresolved. Germline V CDR1 and CDR2: SGHDN, FVKESK. V gave up 0 bases and J gave up 4 bases, with 12 bases separating them. CDR3 length equals 15 residues. CDR3 sequence: CASSQDLGERETQYF. The CDR3 nucleotides read TGTGCCAGCAGCCAAGATCTGGGCGAACGAGAGACCCAGTACTTC.

This chain uses TRBV4-1 with TRBJ1-2; the D gene is possibly TRBD1 (5 bases). The CDR3 length is 15 residues. Trimming left V 4 bases short and J 2 bases short, with 14 bases between. Germline CDR1 and CDR2: MGHRA and YSYEKL. CDR3 in amino acids: CASSPTAQANYGYTF. For the CDR3, the DNA is TGCGCCAGCAGCCCCACGGCACAGGCGAACTATGGCTACACCTTC.

The J gene is TRBJ2-2, the V gene TRBV28; D possibly corresponds to TRBD1 (6 bases). Trimming took off 6 bases at V and 3 bases at J, with 11 bases between the two ends. This CDR3 is built from 14 residues. The V gene's germline CDR1 is MDHEN and CDR2 SYDVKM. CDR3 nucleotide sequence: TGTGCCAGCAGCAGACCAGGGGACACCGGGGAGCTGTTTTTT. This codes for CASSRPGDTGELFF. The variable domain in full, completed from reference TRBV28 and TRBJ2-2, reads DVKVTQSSRYLVKRTGEKVFLECVQDMDHENMFWYRQDPGLGLRLIYFSYDVKMKEKGDIPEGYSVSREKKERFSLILESASTNQTSMYLCASSRPGDTGELFFGEGSRLTVL.